One TCR beta chain is described in this entry. Its cognate antigen has yet to be identified. Base-call qualities are not available, and no considerably larger clone is one nucleotide away. The CDR3 regions of human TCRbeta chains were analyzed by immunosequencing. The study's processing was this. TCRs in the repertoires were compared against a reference library of SARS-CoV-2-specific TCRs that had been generated with the MIRA antigen-specificity platform. Breadth meant the fraction of unique TCRs that were SARS-CoV-2-associated, whereas depth meant the fraction of total T cells that were SARS-CoV-2-associated. Using the MIRA data, each spike-specific TCR was mapped to the spike region that the TCR reacts to and placed in a CD4 or CD8 class. Log10-transformed breadth and depth values were compared by one-way ANOVA with Sidak's multiple comparisons tests. In its TCRdb copy, this immuneACCESS table keeps in-frame sequences only and misses some clones. Where compared with another copy, unresolved V genes explain less than half of these, and the others have no known cause. V, J and clone size derive from that table, while D and trimming were established from the DNA sequence. A total of nearly 200,000 clones appear in this sample, roughly 92% of them only once. Over 0.95% of the sample is held by the ten biggest clonotypes.

The time point label on this specimen signifies: about 28 days (+/-7) after the second vaccine dose. AZD1222 recipients with second doses at about 4 weeks or about 12 weeks were pooled, because spike-specific TCR depth and breadth did not differ between schedules. Samples from vaccinated people were obtained from the UK trials COV001 and COV002, which included a single-blind randomized controlled phase 2/3 trial of AZD1222 (ChAdOx1 nCoV-19) in healthy adults. For TCRbeta chain sequencing, PBMC samples were collected from trial participants at day 0 and at day 28 after the second dose. The data are from a study of T cell responses to AZD1222 COVID-19 vaccine (dated by TCRdb to the early 2020s). With regard to the full study: A total of just over 230 trial participants underwent TCR sequencing, of whom around 200 received two doses of AZD1222 and about 25 received two doses of the MenACWY control vaccine. Trial participants were enrolled by age into subgroups of 18-55, 56-69 and 70-plus years, and around 150, 28 and 57 TCR-sequenced participants, respectively, were included in these subgroups. Broader findings and caveats from the paper: Conclusions about previously exposed vaccinees were limited because only a handful of AZD1222 recipients were SARS-CoV-2 seropositive at baseline. Reportedly, close to half of the unique spike-specific TCRs recognized epitopes lying outside the regions that are mutated in the B.1.351 and B.1.1.7 variants. Spike-specific TCR breadth and depth rose significantly after two AZD1222 doses compared with day 0 and with MenACWY recipients. Most participants were white British and females outnumbered males, and the authors suggested that clonal diversity may have been underestimated. In the small 56-69-year group, the increase in depth fell short of significance, most likely because of low power. Vaccine-associated CD4 TCRs spanned the whole spike protein, with dominant responses in regions 160-218 and 743-854. Because no day 14 peak-response samples were available, repertoires were characterized only after the peak T cell response.

From its cysteine to its phenylalanine, the CDR3 spans 13 amino acids. Only the CDR3 part of the read is kept: 39 bases, read in frame from the first base. Relative to germline, V is 6 bases shorter and J is 9 bases shorter, with 17 bases between their ends. CDR1 MNHEY and CDR2 SMNVEV were looked up in the germline V gene (reference sequence). The rearrangement combines TRBV27 with TRBJ1-2; matching of 5 bases hints at TRBD1 as the D gene. The sequence was collected from an adult who received the AZD1222 COVID-19 vaccine. The sample was peripheral blood, taken 28 days after the second AZD1222 dose. The nucleotides read TGTGCCAGCAGCTCCTTTCAACGACAGAGCTACACCTTC. This codes for CASSSFQRQSYTF.